The T cell receptor beta chain described here comes from a study of cytomegalovirus exposure and HLA in healthy donors. Researchers ran the PCR with 60 Vbeta and 13 Jbeta primers. The protocol was immunoSEQ multiplex PCR, while the TCRdb copy is restricted to in-frame clones and leaves out a portion. This repertoire shows under 200,000 clones, 82% found once; its top ten account for approximately 1.4%. From germline, CDR1 is LNHNV and CDR2 YYDKDF (reference sequence). The CDR3 has 17 amino acids. J was trimmed by 2 bases and V by 5 bases; bases with no gene match: 9. The sequence came from a girl aged 10-17 years in good health and CMV-seropositive. Sequencing used PBMCs. The chain couples TRBV15 to TRBJ2-5; 12 bases line up with TRBD1. The CDR3 here is CATSLLLGQGAQETQYF. CDR3 bases: TGTGCCACCAGCCTGCTGCTGGGACAGGGGGCTCAAGAGACCCAGTACTTC.